The 12 T cell receptor beta chains below come from one sample, sequenced in a study of blood T cell repertoires in COVID-19. Libraries were prepared by immunoSEQ multiplex PCR; TCRdb keeps only in-frame clonotypes and omits some of them. The sample includes around 200,000 clones, over 80% of them seen just once. Sequencing was done on a sample of peripheral blood. The origin of the receptors is a woman aged 35 to 49 with acute or convalescent COVID-19.

This sequence joins TRBV5-1 and TRBJ2-7; the match to TRBD2 covers 8 bases. V shed 4 bases and J 3 bases; nucleotides not matched to a gene: 9. There are 15 residues in the CDR3. Per germline, CDR1 SGHRS and CDR2 YFSETQ. CDR3 DNA: TGCGCCAGCAGCCCCATAGCGGGACCCAACTACGAGCAGTACTTC. This gives the protein CASSPIAGPNYEQYF. The complete variable domain, with remaining parts taken from reference TRBV5-1 and TRBJ2-7, reads KAGVTQTPRYLIKTRGQQVTLSCSPISGHRSVSWYQQTPGQGLQFLFEYFSETQRNKGNFPGRFSGRQFSNSRSEMNVSTLELGDSALYLCASSPIAGPNYEQYFGPGTRLTVT.

V gene TRBV7-8 combines with J gene TRBJ1-1, with TRBD1 matching 7 bases. Germline V gene lookup returns CDR1 SGHVS and CDR2 FQNEAQ. Trimming cost V 1 base and J 6 bases; bases outside gene matches: 8. The CDR3 is made up of 15 amino acids. CDR3 nucleotides: TGTGCCAGCAGCTTAGAGGGACAGACCCAGCCTGAAGCTTTCTTT. Translated: CASSLEGQTQPEAFF.

This rearrangement joins TRBV9 to TRBJ2-1; D uncertain. The CDR3 has 15 residues. V shed 0 bases and J shed 6 bases, with 13 bases lying between them. CDR1 SGDLS and CDR2 YYNGEE come from the germline V gene. CDR3 coding DNA: TGTGCCAGCAGCGTAGTGTCGGAGCCACTCAATGAGCAGTTCTTC. Encoded protein: CASSVVSEPLNEQFF.

The V call is TRBV6-2 or TRBV6-3, the J call TRBJ2-7; possibly TRBD1 for D (5 bases). Trimming stripped 2 bases from V and 1 base from J, with 18 bases between. Germline V gives CDR1 MNHEY, CDR2 SVGEGT. The CDR3 runs to 17 residues. Here the CDR3 reads CASSYEFTGRFSYEQYF. CDR3 sequence (DNA): TGTGCCAGCAGTTACGAGTTTACAGGCCGTTTTTCCTACGAGCAGTACTTC.

The rearrangement joins TRBV12-3 or TRBV12-4 to TRBJ1-5; no clear D gene. This CDR3 is built from 13 residues. V gave up 2 bases and J gave up 2 bases, with 4 bases separating them. In nucleotides, the CDR3 is TGTGCCAGCAGTTTACAGGGCAATCAGCCCCAGCATTTT. Protein sequence: CASSLQGNQPQHF.

The gene calls are TRBV14 and TRBJ2-3; the D gene is possibly TRBD2 (7 bases). The germline CDR1 and CDR2 sequences are SGHDN and FVKESK. The V and J ends lost 1 base and 4 bases respectively, with 15 bases between them. CDR3 length equals 16 residues. CDR3 residues: CASSQAGGGRSDTQYF. As DNA, the CDR3 is TGTGCCAGCAGCCAAGCGGGGGGCGGTAGGTCAGATACGCAGTATTTT.

The chain employs TRBV4-1 and TRBJ2-1; 7 bases align to TRBD2. The CDR3 totals 14 residues. V was clipped by 4 bases and J by 12 bases; unmatched bases: 12. CDR1 is MGHRA and CDR2 is YSYEKL in the germline V gene. In DNA form, the CDR3 reads TGCGCCAGCAGCCTCTCTAGGGGCCCGGGAGGGCAGTTCTTC. This encodes CASSLSRGPGGQFF.

V and J are TRBV9 and TRBJ1-5; a weak D match, TRBD1 (6 bases). The germline V and J ends were trimmed by 0 bases and 4 bases, with 8 bases remaining between them. Germline V lookup: CDR1 SGDLS, CDR2 YYNGEE. The CDR3 has 14 amino acids. The CDR3 bases are TGTGCCAGCAGCGTAGGGGACATAAATCAGCCCCAGCATTTT. Translated: CASSVGDINQPQHF.

This rearrangement joins TRBV4-1 to TRBJ1-4; D gene uncertain. Trimming shortened V by 6 bases and J by 1 base, and 12 bases separated the two germline ends. The CDR3 consists of 15 residues. Looked up from germline, CDR1 is MGHRA and CDR2 is YSYEKL. The CDR3 is CASRTGRVTNEKLFF. The CDR3 DNA is TGCGCCAGCAGGACCGGGAGGGTAACTAATGAAAAACTGTTTTTT.

The chain links TRBV15 to TRBJ1-3, with D possibly matching TRBD1 (5 bases). Germline loops: CDR1 LNHNV, CDR2 YYDKDF (reference sequence). The CDR3 consists of 20 residues. The ends were cut back, 0 bases at V and 0 bases at J, with 21 bases in the middle. CDR3 in DNA: TGTGCCACCAGCAGAGATATAAGGGGTTATCCCATGAGCTCTGGAAACACCATATATTTT. As protein: CATSRDIRGYPMSSGNTIYF.

The chain recombines TRBV10-3 with TRBJ2-7; 7 positions match TRBD1. The CDR3 extends over 16 amino acids. CDR1 ENHRY and CDR2 SYGVKD come from the germline V gene. J gave up 6 bases and V 6 bases, and 17 bases lay outside the gene matches. DNA of the CDR3: TGTGCCATCAGCACAACCGACAGGGTTCGTCCCACCGAGCAGTACTTC. Amino acid sequence: CAISTTDRVRPTEQYF.

J is TRBJ1-3 and V is TRBV7-2; 9 nucleotides match TRBD1. CDR1 and CDR2 from the germline V gene are SGHTA and FQGNSA. The CDR3 is 16 amino acids. J was trimmed by 3 bases and V by 5 bases; bases with no gene match: 8. The CDR3 DNA follows: TGTGCCAGCAGCCTGCTAGGGACAGGGAGTGGAAACACCATATATTTT. Its translation is CASSLLGTGSGNTIYF.